This is a list of T cell receptor beta chains from one sample in a study of T cells in Graves' hyperthyroidism and ophthalmopathy. TCRdb independently ran MiXCR on the multiplex PCR reads; one entry per CDR3 protein. This sample has around 490,000 distinct CDR3 sequences, with approximately 20% found just once. Sequencing was performed on blood. Receptors originate from a man aged 40-55 years with Graves' ophthalmopathy. The CDR3 runs from the conserved cysteine through the conserved F or W. Size is omitted from some rows. Given values are once, few, many or a class for expanded clones.

v_call,clone_size,j_call,cdr3_aa
TRBV20-1,many,TRBJ2-3,CSAHTDTQYF
TRBV24-1,few,TRBJ2-1,CATSDLHAAGLGNEQFF
TRBV28,few,TRBJ2-7,CASRVGGVGSYEQYF
TRBV19,NA,TRBJ1-1,CASSSEGGAATEAFF
TRBV24-1,NA,TRBJ2-5,CATSDIGGGETQYF
TRBV5-8,NA,TRBJ2-1,CASSGDLAGGSNEQFF
TRBV20-1,many,TRBJ2-7,CSARDAHGQDYEQYF
TRBV7-9,many,TRBJ2-1,CASSLGTRPTEQFF
TRBV7-2,many,TRBJ1-1,CASSSTGVTEAFF
TRBV5-1,NA,TRBJ1-2,CASSQRATGRTYGYTF
TRBV2,NA,TRBJ1-1,CASRAGGHTEAFF
TRBV6-2/TRBV6-3,few,TRBJ2-3,CASSSLGLAYTQYF
TRBV28,few,TRBJ1-6,CASSRRTYSPLHF
TRBV19,NA,TRBJ2-7,CASSTSGTSGEQYF
TRBV20-1,many,TRBJ2-2,CSARGRGRDTGELFF
TRBV5-4,NA,TRBJ2-3,CASSPTGGETDTQYF
TRBV6-1,few,TRBJ1-1,CASSRLLGSVGSTEAFF
TRBV20-1,many,TRBJ2-1,CSAPSWGAKSSEQFF
TRBV20-1,NA,TRBJ1-6,CSARVSRGSYNSPLHF
TRBV2,many,TRBJ2-1,CASSQTSGRQFF
TRBV11-2,many,TRBJ2-1,CASSPRSTSYNEQFF
TRBV30,many,TRBJ1-2,CAWTGQGHGYTF
TRBV12-3/TRBV12-4,NA,TRBJ1-4,CASSLHRGLNEKLFF
TRBV13,many,TRBJ2-1,CASSFGVGYEQFF
TRBV6-9,few,TRBJ1-4,CASSYDGGLDEKLFF
TRBV18,NA,TRBJ2-7,CASSASGRGYEQYF
TRBV12-3/TRBV12-4,many,TRBJ2-3,CASESGRGVTDTQYF
TRBV28,many,TRBJ2-3,CASTLPGQRMADTQYF
TRBV7-2,many,TRBJ2-5,CASSDPRGAETQYF
TRBV5-4,NA,TRBJ2-1,CASSFDRGSTEQFF
TRBV7-9,NA,TRBJ2-5,CASSLGQDGPAQYF
TRBV6-1,many,TRBJ2-1,CASSNPGESNEQFF
TRBV20-1,many,TRBJ2-1,CSANLRRLAGGPNEQFF
TRBV3-1,NA,TRBJ2-7,CASSLRGVNEQYF
TRBV14,few,TRBJ2-1,CASSHTSFTLNEQFF
TRBV7-2,NA,TRBJ2-5,CASSWSERETQYF
TRBV19,few,TRBJ1-4,CASTPGQGSEKLFF
TRBV11-2,few,TRBJ2-2,CASNLDWNTGELFF
TRBV28,few,TRBJ1-3,CASKPGTNGNTIYF
TRBV29-1,few,TRBJ1-1,CSTRQSFEAFF
TRBV9,few,TRBJ2-7,CASSVAGDSKYEQYF
TRBV5-1,few,TRBJ2-7,CASSPDGGRAYEQYF
TRBV7-8,many,TRBJ2-2,CASSLFRRTGELFF
TRBV6-1,NA,TRBJ2-6,CASSEYGRLDSGANVLTF
TRBV11-1,many,TRBJ2-5,CASRAQRQETQYF
TRBV5-6,few,TRBJ2-7,CASSSLEIPWEQYF
TRBV3-1,few,TRBJ2-7,CASSLRVGSSYEQYF
TRBV7-9,NA,TRBJ2-5,CVSGYKETQYF
TRBV6-1,NA,TRBJ1-1,CASTRTQEGEAFF